Sequencing of this T cell receptor (beta chain) was carried out in a study of cytotoxic CD8 clonotypes in ibrutinib-treated CLL. Data came from immunoSEQ multiplex PCR; TCRdb stores just in-frame clones and leaves some out. Here the sample spans approximately 150,000 clones, 88% being singletons. Study-wide findings and caveats: Clonality increased at ibrutinib response, then returned toward baseline at progression.

With respect to this clone: Its antigen remains unidentified.

This CDR3 has 16 amino acids. Trimming pared 0 bases from V and 0 bases from J, leaving 6 bases between. CDR1 is SGHAT and CDR2 is FQNNGV in the germline V gene. Sequenced material: PBMCs, taken at disease progression, from a patient treated with ibrutinib. The rearrangement joins TRBV11-2 to TRBJ2-6; no reliable D call. The TCR was taken from a human donor with chronic lymphocytic leukemia. The CDR3 DNA follows: TGTGCCAGCAGCTTAGATCCGGCCTCTGGGGCCAACGTCCTGACTTTC. Translating gives CASSLDPASGANVLTF.